This T cell receptor (beta chain) was documented in a study of patients and donors after allogeneic stem cell transplantation. MiXCR, run by TCRdb on the RT-PCR reads, gives a single entry per CDR3 protein. The sample records roughly 880,000 distinct CDR3 sequences, more than 15% being singletons. Germline loops: CDR1 SGHTA, CDR2 FQGTGA. Trimming stripped 0 bases from V and 3 bases from J, with 8 bases between. The CDR3 length is 15 residues. The material sequenced was blood, either unsorted or a sorted T cell fraction (not recorded which). The sequence derives from a human donor who was either an allogeneic HSCT recipient or a stem cell or donor lymphocyte infusion donor (not recorded which). It is not recorded whose cells these are; they may come from a transplant donor. This rearrangement joins TRBV7-3 to TRBJ2-2, with D uncertain. The CDR3 is CASSLTGQDTGELFF. CDR3 DNA: TGTGCCAGCAGCTTAACGGGTCAGGACACCGGGGAGCTGTTTTTT.